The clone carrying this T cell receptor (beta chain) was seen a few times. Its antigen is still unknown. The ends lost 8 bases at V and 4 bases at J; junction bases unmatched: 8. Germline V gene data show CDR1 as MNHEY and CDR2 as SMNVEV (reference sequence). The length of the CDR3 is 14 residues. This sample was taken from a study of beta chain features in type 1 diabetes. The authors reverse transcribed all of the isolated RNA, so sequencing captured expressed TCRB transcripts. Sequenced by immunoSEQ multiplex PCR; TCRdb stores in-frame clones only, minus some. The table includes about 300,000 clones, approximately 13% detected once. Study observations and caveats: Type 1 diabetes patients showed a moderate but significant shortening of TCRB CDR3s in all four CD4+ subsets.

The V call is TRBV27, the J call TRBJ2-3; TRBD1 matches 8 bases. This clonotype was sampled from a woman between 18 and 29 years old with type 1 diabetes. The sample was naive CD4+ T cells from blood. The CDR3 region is CASGIGQGADTQYF. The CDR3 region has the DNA TGTGCCAGCGGGATAGGACAGGGCGCAGATACGCAGTATTTT.